A selection of T cell receptor beta chains follows, all from one sample in a study of T cell responses to AZD1222 COVID-19 vaccine. Measured with immunoSEQ multiplex PCR; TCRdb has only the in-frame clones, and not every one. Of roughly 130,000 clones listed, roughly 88% are singletons. Sample: peripheral blood, taken on day 0 of AZD1222 vaccination. The receptors here all came from an adult in good health. Both conserved end residues are part of each CDR3. Each record gives: J gene, V gene, D gene, clone size, CDR3 DNA, CDR3 protein. D genes are given only for firm matches. Clone size appears in some rows only: once, few, many, or a class for an expanded clone.

J gene: TRBJ1-4; V gene: TRBV27; D gene: NA; clone size: NA; CDR3 DNA: TGTGCCAGCAGTTCACTTAAGGGGGAGACGGAAAAACTGTTTTTT; CDR3 protein: CASSSLKGETEKLFF
J gene: TRBJ2-1; V gene: TRBV7-8; D gene: NA; clone size: NA; CDR3 DNA: TGTGCCAGCAGCCCATTCGGTGAGCAGTTCTTC; CDR3 protein: CASSPFGEQFF
J gene: TRBJ1-2; V gene: TRBV5-1; D gene: TRBD1; clone size: NA; CDR3 DNA: TGCGCCAGCAGCTTGGATGCAGGGGGGCCGGGTGGCTACACCTTC; CDR3 protein: CASSLDAGGPGGYTF
J gene: TRBJ1-1; V gene: TRBV6-6; D gene: NA; clone size: few; CDR3 DNA: TGTGCCAGCTCGGACAGCTACACTGAAGCTTTCTTT; CDR3 protein: CASSDSYTEAFF
J gene: TRBJ2-7; V gene: TRBV18; D gene: NA; clone size: NA; CDR3 DNA: TGTGCCAGCTCGCTAGGAAGGGACGAGCAGTACTTC; CDR3 protein: CASSLGRDEQYF
J gene: TRBJ1-1; V gene: TRBV13; D gene: TRBD1; clone size: NA; CDR3 DNA: TGTGCCAGCAGCTCGCACGACAGGGGAACGACTGAAGCTTTCTTT; CDR3 protein: CASSSHDRGTTEAFF
J gene: TRBJ2-1; V gene: TRBV10-1; D gene: NA; clone size: NA; CDR3 DNA: TGCGCCAGCAGTGATTGGAAGTCCTACAATGAGCAGTTCTTC; CDR3 protein: CASSDWKSYNEQFF
J gene: TRBJ1-1; V gene: TRBV6-5; D gene: NA; clone size: NA; CDR3 DNA: TGTGCCAGCAGTTACCGTGGAAGCGACACTGAAGCTTTCTTT; CDR3 protein: CASSYRGSDTEAFF
J gene: TRBJ2-7; V gene: TRBV9; D gene: NA; clone size: NA; CDR3 DNA: TGTGCCAGCAGCCCGGGACAATCCTCCTACGAGCAGTACTTC; CDR3 protein: CASSPGQSSYEQYF
J gene: TRBJ2-7; V gene: TRBV28; D gene: TRBD2; clone size: NA; CDR3 DNA: TGTGCCAGCAGTTTAAGCCTGGGACTAGGGGCCTTCTACGAGCAGTACTTC; CDR3 protein: CASSLSLGLGAFYEQYF
J gene: TRBJ2-5; V gene: TRBV11-3; D gene: NA; clone size: NA; CDR3 DNA: TGTGCCAGCAGCCCAGGGGGGGGGCAAGAGACCCAGTACTTC; CDR3 protein: CASSPGGGQETQYF
J gene: TRBJ2-4; V gene: TRBV4-3; D gene: TRBD2; clone size: once; CDR3 DNA: TGCGCCAGCAGCCAAGATAGCCCCGGACTAGCGAAAAACATTCAGTACTTC; CDR3 protein: CASSQDSPGLAKNIQYF
J gene: TRBJ1-4; V gene: TRBV7-9; D gene: NA; clone size: NA; CDR3 DNA: TGTGCCAGCAGCTTAGGGACAGAAGGGGAAAAACTGTTTTTT; CDR3 protein: CASSLGTEGEKLFF
J gene: TRBJ1-6; V gene: TRBV7-9; D gene: NA; clone size: once; CDR3 DNA: TGTGCCAGCAGGGAGACGCGGGCAGGGCCTACCGTACGTTCACCCCTCCACTTT; CDR3 protein: CASRETRAGPTVRSPLHF
J gene: TRBJ2-5; V gene: TRBV10-2; D gene: NA; clone size: NA; CDR3 DNA: TGCGCCAGCAGTGAGTGGATCGGGGGGCCTAAAGAGACCCAGTACTTC; CDR3 protein: CASSEWIGGPKETQYF
J gene: TRBJ1-6; V gene: TRBV7-2; D gene: NA; clone size: NA; CDR3 DNA: TGTGCCAGCAGCGCCATCTCCTATAATTCACCCCTCCACTTT; CDR3 protein: CASSAISYNSPLHF
J gene: TRBJ2-7; V gene: TRBV7-2; D gene: NA; clone size: NA; CDR3 DNA: TGTGCCAGCAGCTTATACGGCTACGAGCAGTACTTC; CDR3 protein: CASSLYGYEQYF
J gene: TRBJ2-7; V gene: TRBV6-4; D gene: NA; clone size: NA; CDR3 DNA: TGTGCCAGCAGTGAGGGGGGAAGTGGTAAAAACGAGCAGTACTTC; CDR3 protein: CASSEGGSGKNEQYF
J gene: TRBJ2-7; V gene: TRBV5-5; D gene: TRBD1; clone size: NA; CDR3 DNA: TGTGCCAGCAGCTCCGGGACAGGATCCTACGAGCAGTACTTC; CDR3 protein: CASSSGTGSYEQYF
J gene: TRBJ1-2; V gene: TRBV6-5; D gene: NA; clone size: NA; CDR3 DNA: TGTGCCAGCACCGAGGGTCGGGGATATGGCTACACCTTC; CDR3 protein: CASTEGRGYGYTF
J gene: TRBJ2-5; V gene: TRBV13; D gene: NA; clone size: NA; CDR3 DNA: TGTGCCAGCAGCTTAGTAACACTCCAAGAGACCCAGTACTTC; CDR3 protein: CASSLVTLQETQYF
J gene: TRBJ1-2; V gene: TRBV3-1/TRBV3-2; D gene: NA; clone size: NA; CDR3 DNA: TGTGCCAGCAGCGAAAACGGGGTCAGAGGCGGGGGCTACACCTTC; CDR3 protein: CASSENGVRGGGYTF
J gene: TRBJ2-1; V gene: TRBV7-9; D gene: TRBD2; clone size: NA; CDR3 DNA: TGTGCCAGCAGCCCGGGTACGGGAGGGCCACTGTGGTCCTACAATGAGCAGTTCTTC; CDR3 protein: CASSPGTGGPLWSYNEQFF
J gene: TRBJ1-5; V gene: TRBV19; D gene: NA; clone size: NA; CDR3 DNA: TGTGCCAGTAGTATGGACCTTGATAGCAATCAGCCCCAGCATTTT; CDR3 protein: CASSMDLDSNQPQHF
J gene: TRBJ2-1; V gene: TRBV18; D gene: NA; clone size: NA; CDR3 DNA: TGTGCCAGTGGGCCAAGGACTACCCTGGGGAATGAGCAGTTCTTC; CDR3 protein: CASGPRTTLGNEQFF
J gene: TRBJ2-6; V gene: TRBV7-8; D gene: NA; clone size: NA; CDR3 DNA: TGTGCCAGCAGCCCGACCCCCAGCAGGGACGTCCTGACTTTC; CDR3 protein: CASSPTPSRDVLTF
J gene: TRBJ1-1; V gene: TRBV29-1; D gene: NA; clone size: NA; CDR3 DNA: TGCAGCGTTGAGTTTCTTACAGAGCGAGAAGCTTTCTTT; CDR3 protein: CSVEFLTEREAFF
J gene: TRBJ2-7; V gene: TRBV12-5; D gene: NA; clone size: once; CDR3 DNA: TGTGCTAGTGGTTCTCCCGGGGCTTCCTACGAGCAGTACTTC; CDR3 protein: CASGSPGASYEQYF
J gene: TRBJ2-5; V gene: TRBV9; D gene: NA; clone size: once; CDR3 DNA: TGTGCCAGCAGAACCGAGACCCAGTACTTC; CDR3 protein: CASRTETQYF
J gene: TRBJ1-2; V gene: TRBV3-1/TRBV3-2; D gene: NA; clone size: NA; CDR3 DNA: TGTGCCAGCAGCCAAGGACCGGTTAGTGGCTACACCTTC; CDR3 protein: CASSQGPVSGYTF
J gene: TRBJ1-1; V gene: TRBV4-1; D gene: TRBD1; clone size: once; CDR3 DNA: TGCGCCAGCAGCCGACCAACCAGGGGGCCTGAAGCTTTCTTT; CDR3 protein: CASSRPTRGPEAFF
J gene: TRBJ1-1; V gene: TRBV19; D gene: NA; clone size: NA; CDR3 DNA: TGTGCCAGTAGTATACGCGACATCGTGAACACTGAAGCTTTCTTT; CDR3 protein: CASSIRDIVNTEAFF
J gene: TRBJ1-4; V gene: TRBV7-6; D gene: NA; clone size: once; CDR3 DNA: TGTGCCAGCAGTCCTCAGAGGGCCGGTGAAAAACTGTTTTTT; CDR3 protein: CASSPQRAGEKLFF
J gene: TRBJ1-2; V gene: TRBV11-2; D gene: NA; clone size: once; CDR3 DNA: TGTGCCAGCAGGCGTGGAGGGGGGGCTACGGCTAACTATGGCTACACCTTC; CDR3 protein: CASRRGGGATANYGYTF
J gene: TRBJ1-6; V gene: TRBV5-1; D gene: TRBD1; clone size: once; CDR3 DNA: TGCGCCAGCAGCGGGGGACAGTCTAATTCACCCCTCCACTTT; CDR3 protein: CASSGGQSNSPLHF
J gene: TRBJ1-5; V gene: TRBV30; D gene: NA; clone size: once; CDR3 DNA: TGTGCCTGGAGAGAAGGAAATCAGCCCCAGCATTTT; CDR3 protein: CAWREGNQPQHF
J gene: TRBJ2-3; V gene: TRBV4-1; D gene: TRBD2; clone size: few; CDR3 DNA: TGCGCCAGCAGCCAAGATCAGCTAGCGGGGGGTCCTAGCACAGATACGCAGTATTTT; CDR3 protein: CASSQDQLAGGPSTDTQYF
J gene: TRBJ2-7; V gene: TRBV18; D gene: NA; clone size: NA; CDR3 DNA: TGTGCCAGCTCACCACCAGACGGCTCCCTGTACGAGCAGTACTTC; CDR3 protein: CASSPPDGSLYEQYF
J gene: TRBJ1-5; V gene: TRBV18; D gene: NA; clone size: NA; CDR3 DNA: TGTGCCAGCTCACCTACAGGGTTTCAGCCCCAGCATTTT; CDR3 protein: CASSPTGFQPQHF
J gene: TRBJ2-7; V gene: TRBV27; D gene: NA; clone size: NA; CDR3 DNA: TGTGCCAGCAGTTTGGGAAGCGGATCAACCTACGAGCAGTACTTC; CDR3 protein: CASSLGSGSTYEQYF
J gene: TRBJ1-6; V gene: TRBV7-5; D gene: NA; clone size: NA; CDR3 DNA: TGTGCCAGAAGCTTAGCGATAGGACAGGGGAACAATTCACCCCTCCACTTT; CDR3 protein: CARSLAIGQGNNSPLHF
J gene: TRBJ2-5; V gene: TRBV5-8; D gene: NA; clone size: NA; CDR3 DNA: TGTGCCAGCAGCTTACTGAGGTACCAAGAGACCCAGTACTTC; CDR3 protein: CASSLLRYQETQYF
J gene: TRBJ2-2; V gene: TRBV2; D gene: NA; clone size: NA; CDR3 DNA: TGTGCCAGCATAAGCGCTCCAGGCGCGAACACCGGGGAGCTGTTTTTT; CDR3 protein: CASISAPGANTGELFF
J gene: TRBJ1-6; V gene: TRBV10-3; D gene: NA; clone size: NA; CDR3 DNA: TGTGCCATCAGAAAGGGTGACTCCTATAATTCACCCCTCCACTTT; CDR3 protein: CAIRKGDSYNSPLHF
J gene: TRBJ2-1; V gene: TRBV15; D gene: TRBD1; clone size: NA; CDR3 DNA: TGTGCCACCAGCATCCCCGGGACAGGTTACAATGAGCAGTTCTTC; CDR3 protein: CATSIPGTGYNEQFF
J gene: TRBJ2-2; V gene: TRBV7-2; D gene: TRBD2; clone size: NA; CDR3 DNA: TGTGCCAGCAGCTTCGGCGGCGGGGGGCGGTGCGGGGAGCTGTTTTTT; CDR3 protein: CASSFGGGGRCGELFF
J gene: TRBJ1-4; V gene: TRBV4-2; D gene: NA; clone size: NA; CDR3 DNA: TGTGCCAGCAGCCAAGGACGGGCTGGAGGTGAAAAACTGTTTTTT; CDR3 protein: CASSQGRAGGEKLFF
J gene: TRBJ1-2; V gene: TRBV24-1; D gene: NA; clone size: NA; CDR3 DNA: TGTGCCACCAGTGACAGTCTCTATGGCTACACCTTC; CDR3 protein: CATSDSLYGYTF
J gene: TRBJ1-1; V gene: TRBV11-3; D gene: NA; clone size: few; CDR3 DNA: TGTGCCAGCAGCTTAGATGGGTTTGGGGCGACAGACACTGAAGCTTTCTTT; CDR3 protein: CASSLDGFGATDTEAFF